One sample yielded the 9 T cell receptor beta chains listed below, sequenced in a study of synovial regulatory T cells in juvenile arthritis. The method was immunoSEQ multiplex PCR; TCRdb's version includes in-frame clones alone and lacks a portion of them. The ten most abundant clones cover approximately 0.99% of a sample with about 10,000 clones. Material: Treg cells from blood. Subset denoted: remaining (HLA-DR-negative) circulating blood Treg cells. All receptors come from a donor aged 2-35 years with juvenile idiopathic arthritis.

This sequence joins TRBV10-3 and TRBJ1-2; TCRdb names TRBD1, which stays unverified in the absence of DNA. The CDR3 has 20 residues. No DNA accompanies this entry. The V gene's germline CDR1 is ENHRY and CDR2 SYGVKD. The CDR3: CAISPSPRTGQSSSNYGYTF.

The gene calls are TRBV2 and TRBJ2-2; no DNA is available, so the TRBD2 call from TCRdb remains unchecked. Germline V CDR1 and CDR2: SNHLY, FYNNEI. This CDR3 region has 16 residues. No nucleotide data were recorded. The CDR3 here is CASSEKVGGYTGELFF.

The rearrangement links TRBV6-6 to TRBJ2-2. Germline CDR1 MNHNY, CDR2 SVGAGI (reference sequence). The CDR3 has 15 residues. A DNA sequence was not provided. The CDR3 spells CASSYPGPNTGELFF.

The gene calls are TRBV21-1 and TRBJ2-7; TCRdb's D call of TRBD1 is untestable without DNA. TRBV21-1 is marked as a pseudogene. The CDR3 runs 15 residues. The DNA is unrecorded. CDR3 amino acids: CASSKDPGAAREQYF.

The genes are TRBV10-3 and TRBJ1-2. Germline V gives CDR1 ENHRY, CDR2 SYGVKD. The CDR3 runs to 15 residues. DNA for this receptor is not on file. The CDR3 protein is CAIRPQEWTNYGYTF.

This sequence joins TRBV6-5 and TRBJ2-7; TCRdb names TRBD1, which stays unverified in the absence of DNA. The germline CDR1 and CDR2 sequences are MNHEY and SVGAGI. The CDR3 contains 14 residues. The coding DNA is unavailable. CDR3 residues: CASSYLTRVHEQYF.

The chain has TRBV27 and TRBJ1-4; TCRdb lists TRBD1, though no DNA is available to test this call. Germline V gene lookup returns CDR1 MNHEY and CDR2 SMNVEV (reference sequence). CDR3 length: 16 amino acids. No DNA appears here. The CDR3 reads CATCALRDRGPEKLFF.

The genes are TRBV5-6 and TRBJ2-7. The V gene's germline CDR1 is SGHDT and CDR2 YYEEEE. There are 14 residues in the CDR3. DNA is not recorded here. The CDR3 reads CASSLQGPLYEQYF.

The chain's CDR3 is CASRTGTSAGELFF. The rearrangement uses TRBV5-1 and TRBJ2-2. The V gene's germline CDR1 is SGHRS and CDR2 YFSETQ. The CDR3 contains 14 residues. No DNA is recorded.